Following are 8 T cell receptor beta chains from one sample sequenced in a study of blood T cell repertoires in COVID-19. Profiling relied on immunoSEQ multiplex PCR, and the TCRdb table lists in-frame clones only, not all of them. The data show about 70,000 clones, roughly 91% seen once. The source material was peripheral blood. The receptors here all came from a human donor in a cohort sampled during active COVID-19.

V usage is TRBV5-4 and J usage is TRBJ1-3; perhaps TRBD1 as D (5 bases). This CDR3 has 15 residues. Trimming shortened V by 6 bases and J by 2 bases, and 15 bases separated the two germline ends. Germline CDR1 SGHNT, CDR2 YYREEE (reference sequence). CDR3 protein: CASTPSRGTGNTIYF. CDR3 in DNA: TGTGCCAGCACCCCCAGCCGGGGGACTGGAAACACCATATATTTT.

This clone was seen just once. The J gene is TRBJ2-2, the V gene TRBV5-8, with TRBD2 matching over 8 bases. V lost 6 bases and J lost 4; bases outside the gene matches: 11. The CDR3 covers 16 residues. Germline CDR1 reads SGHTS; CDR2 reads YDEGEE. The CDR3 DNA reads as TGTGCCAGCAACAGCGGGGTAGCGGGACTCACCGGGGAGCTGTTTTTT. Protein product: CASNSGVAGLTGELFF.

The chain combines TRBV6-5 with TRBJ2-3; D possibly corresponds to TRBD1 (5 bases). Germline loops: CDR1 MNHEY, CDR2 SVGAGI. V was pared by 4 bases and J by 4 bases, with 18 bases between. This CDR3 is 16 amino acids long. The CDR3 DNA reads as TGTGCCAGCAGTTTGATCCAGGGTTTGGGCCCAGATACGCAGTATTTT. Translated, it gives CASSLIQGLGPDTQYF.

This chain uses TRBV5-1 with TRBJ1-2; D remains unclear. The germline V gene has CDR1 SGHRS and CDR2 YFSETQ. Trimming pared 0 bases from V and 8 bases from J, leaving 14 bases between. CDR3 length: 14 amino acids. CDR3 nucleotides: TGCGCCAGCAGCTTGGTCGGGGAATTGTACGGCTACACCTTC. The encoded protein is CASSLVGELYGYTF.

A remark on this clone: The same CDR3 also results from other DNA sequences found in this sample. This chain joins TRBV12-3 or TRBV12-4 and TRBJ1-1; D remains unclear. With 3 bases removed from V and 0 bases from J, the gap between germline ends came to 5 bases. CDR3 length equals 13 residues. CDR3 in amino acids: CASSFSLNTEAFF. The CDR3 DNA is TGTGCCAGCAGTTTTAGCCTGAACACTGAAGCTTTCTTT.

V gene TRBV3-1 (or the pseudogene TRBV3-2) combines with J gene TRBJ1-1; D may be TRBD1 (5 bases). The germline V gene has CDR1 LGHDT and CDR2 YNNKEL (reference sequence). Trimming removed 9 bases from V and 2 bases from J, with 13 bases in between. This CDR3 is built from 13 residues. The CDR3 nucleotides are TGTGCCAGTACGACAGAGGCAAACACTGAAGCTTTCTTT. This sequence encodes CASTTEANTEAFF.

The rearrangement uses TRBV5-8 and TRBJ1-1; no firm D call. V was shortened by 4 bases and J by 4 bases, with 17 bases between the two germline ends. CDR1 and CDR2 (germline): SGHTS, YDEGEE. The CDR3 consists of 15 residues. The CDR3 here is CASSPESIVGTEAFF. For the CDR3, the DNA is TGTGCCAGCAGCCCGGAGAGCATCGTTGGCACTGAAGCTTTCTTT.

This rearrangement joins TRBV14 to TRBJ1-1; no firm D call. Germline loops: CDR1 SGHDN, CDR2 FVKESK. V shed 4 bases and J shed 3 bases, with 9 bases lying between them. This CDR3 is built from 13 residues. CDR3 nucleotides: TGTGCCAGCAGCCCGAACATGGACACTGAAGCTTTCTTT. This translates into CASSPNMDTEAFF.